A single sample gave rise to the 12 T cell receptor beta chains below, sequenced in a study of CD8+CD57+ T cells in acquired aplastic anemia. All patients picked for sequencing had shown, by flow cytometry, an expansion of CD8+CD57+ cells. Both TCR beta VDJ combination and CDR3 sequence profiling were carried out. Genomic DNA was the template for this profiling. TCRdb redid the calling of the reads with MiXCR, one entry per CDR3 protein. Among approximately 190,000 distinct CDR3 sequences listed, around half were seen once. Sequences were obtained from sorted CD4+, CD8+, or CD8+CD57+ T cells (not recorded which) from PBMCs. The receptors were gathered from a human donor with aplastic anemia.

This chain connects TRBV29-1 to TRBJ2-6; D unresolved. CDR3 length: 12 amino acids. Germline V lookup: CDR1 SQVTM, CDR2 ANQGSEA. V lost 8 bases and J lost 4, with 9 bases in between. The CDR3 bases are TGCAGCATCTCTCCCGGGGCCAACGTCCTGACTTTC. It translates to CSISPGANVLTF.

This clonotype was counted only a few times. The chain links TRBV10-2 to TRBJ2-7, with 8 bases lining up with TRBD2. Germline V gene data show CDR1 as WSHSY and CDR2 as SAAADI. This CDR3 has 13 residues. The CDR3: CASGTSGVHEQYF. The CDR3 DNA follows: TGCGCATCCGGGACTAGTGGCGTCCACGAGCAGTACTTC.

The chain links TRBV7-9 to TRBJ2-7; D might be TRBD2 (6 bases). CDR3 size: 15 residues. V was clipped by 1 base and J by 7 bases, with 17 bases between them. The V gene's germline CDR1 is SEHNR and CDR2 FQNEAQ (reference sequence). The CDR3 region is CASSLGASARGEQYF. The CDR3 DNA reads TGTGCCAGCAGCTTAGGGGCTAGCGCCCGGGGGGAGCAGTACTTC.

This clonotype was found many times. The chain couples TRBV7-2 to TRBJ2-1, with 14 bases matching TRBD2. Germline values: CDR1 SGHTA, CDR2 FQGNSA. CDR3 length: 18 residues. The J segment lost 2 bases and the V segment lost 1 base, leaving 4 bases of the junction unmatched. This CDR3 reads CASSLGGTSGRAYNEQFF. Here the CDR3 DNA reads TGTGCCAGCAGCTTAGGTGGGACTAGCGGGAGAGCCTACAATGAGCAGTTCTTC.

Only a few counts were recorded for this clonotype. The chain carries TRBV20-1 and TRBJ2-5; D not certain. V was clipped by 5 bases and J by 3 bases, with 13 bases between them. Germline-derived CDR1 and CDR2 are DFQATT and SNEGSKA (reference sequence). This CDR3 is 13 amino acids long. The CDR3 here is CSAVVASKETQYF. The CDR3 DNA sequence: TGCAGTGCTGTTGTAGCCAGCAAAGAGACCCAGTACTTC.

This chain links TRBV5-6 with TRBJ1-4; D unresolved. CDR1 is SGHDT and CDR2 is YYEEEE in the germline V gene. The CDR3 has 13 amino acids. V gave up 1 base and J gave up 4 bases, with 5 bases separating them. CDR3 amino acids: CASSLQGNEKLFF. The DNA for the CDR3 is TGTGCCAGCAGCTTGCAAGGTAATGAAAAACTGTTTTTT.

The CDR3 is CASSVGLANEQFF. Written as DNA, the CDR3 is TGTGCCAGCAGCGTAGGTTTAGCCAATGAGCAGTTCTTC. V gene TRBV9 combines with J gene TRBJ2-1; no clear D gene. The germline V gene has CDR1 SGDLS and CDR2 YYNGEE. The CDR3 contains 13 residues. V was clipped by 0 bases and J by 6 bases, with 7 bases between them.

This clonotype showed up just a few times. The chain is built from TRBV19 and TRBJ2-1; TRBD2 agrees at 7 bases. The CDR3 loop spans 19 amino acids. Germline V gene data show CDR1 as LNHDA and CDR2 as SQIVND (reference sequence). Trimming removed 8 bases from V and 0 bases from J; junction bases left unmatched: 19. The CDR3: CASASSFGGGLSSYNEQFF. DNA for the CDR3: TGTGCCAGTGCCTCCTCCTTCGGGGGAGGGTTAAGCTCCTACAATGAGCAGTTCTTC.

J is TRBJ2-7 and V is TRBV15; TRBD1 aligns across 10 bases. The CDR3 is 14 amino acids. Germline values: CDR1 LNHNV, CDR2 YYDKDF (reference sequence). With V trimmed by 6 bases and J by 7 bases, 9 bases remained unmatched. The CDR3 is CATSWDRGMGEQYF. In DNA, the CDR3 is TGTGCCACCAGTTGGGACAGGGGAATGGGGGAGCAGTACTTC. Combining the CDR3 with reference TRBV15 and TRBJ2-7 gives the whole variable domain DAMVIQNPRYQVTQFGKPVTLSCSQTLNHNVMYWYQQKSSQAPKLLFHYYDKDFNNEADTPDNFQSRRPNTSFCFLDIRSPGLGDTAMYLCATSWDRGMGEQYFGPGTRLTVT.

This clonotype was detected ten times or more. The V and J genes are TRBV11-2 and TRBJ2-7, with TRBD2 matching 14 bases. Germline values: CDR1 SGHAT, CDR2 FQNNGV. V was pared by 1 base and J by 3 bases, with 8 bases of the junction left unmatched. This CDR3 region has 18 residues. The chain's CDR3 is CASSLVTSGRGFYYEQYF. CDR3 nucleotides: TGTGCCAGCAGCTTAGTGACTAGCGGGAGGGGTTTTTACTACGAGCAGTACTTC.

The gene calls are TRBV2 and TRBJ1-6; 7 bases map to TRBD1. After removal of 6 bases from V and 5 bases from J, the junction contained 7 bases not matched to a gene. Germline V gene lookup returns CDR1 SNHLY and CDR2 FYNNEI. This CDR3 contains 15 residues. The CDR3 DNA is TGTGCCAGCAGAGTAGGGGGCGCTCATAATTCACCCCTCCACTTT. Translated, it gives CASRVGGAHNSPLHF.

This clonotype was picked up a small number of times. Since a much larger clone is just one base distant, this may be a read error. V gene TRBV20-1 combines with J gene TRBJ2-7, with D tentatively TRBD1 or TRBD2 (5 bases each). Germline V gene lookup returns CDR1 DFQATT and CDR2 SNEGSKA (reference sequence). V lost 1 base to trimming and J lost 10 bases, with 23 bases between them. The CDR3 spans 15 residues. CDR3 amino acids: CSARADRVSYRDQYF. CDR3 bases: TGCAGTGCTAGAGCAGACCGAGTGTCTTATCGGGACCAGTACTTC.